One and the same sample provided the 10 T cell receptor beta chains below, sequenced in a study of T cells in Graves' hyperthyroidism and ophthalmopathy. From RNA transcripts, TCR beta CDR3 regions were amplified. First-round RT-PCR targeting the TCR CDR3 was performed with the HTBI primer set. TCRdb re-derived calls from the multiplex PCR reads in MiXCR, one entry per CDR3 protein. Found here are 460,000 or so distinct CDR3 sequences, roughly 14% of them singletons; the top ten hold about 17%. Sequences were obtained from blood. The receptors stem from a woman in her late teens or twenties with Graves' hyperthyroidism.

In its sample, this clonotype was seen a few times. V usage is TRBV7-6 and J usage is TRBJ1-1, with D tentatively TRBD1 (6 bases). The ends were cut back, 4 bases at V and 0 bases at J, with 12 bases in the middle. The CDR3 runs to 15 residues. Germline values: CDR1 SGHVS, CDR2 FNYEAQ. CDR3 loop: CASSSEGGMNTEAFF. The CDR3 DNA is TGTGCCAGCAGCTCAGAGGGGGGGATGAACACTGAAGCTTTCTTT.

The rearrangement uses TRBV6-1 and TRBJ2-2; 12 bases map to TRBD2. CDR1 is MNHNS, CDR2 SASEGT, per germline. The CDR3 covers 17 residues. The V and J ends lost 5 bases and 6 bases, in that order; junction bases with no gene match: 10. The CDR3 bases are TGTGCCAGCAGTTCTCTAGCGGGAGGGCCCTCAGCCGGGGAGCTGTTTTTT. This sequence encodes CASSSLAGGPSAGELFF.

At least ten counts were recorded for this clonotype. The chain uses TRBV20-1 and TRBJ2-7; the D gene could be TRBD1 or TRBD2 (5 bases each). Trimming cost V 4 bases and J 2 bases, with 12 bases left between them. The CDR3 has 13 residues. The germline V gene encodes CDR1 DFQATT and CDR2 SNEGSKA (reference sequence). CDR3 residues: CSAISPGPYEQYF. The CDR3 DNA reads TGCAGTGCTATCTCCCCGGGACCCTACGAGCAGTACTTC.

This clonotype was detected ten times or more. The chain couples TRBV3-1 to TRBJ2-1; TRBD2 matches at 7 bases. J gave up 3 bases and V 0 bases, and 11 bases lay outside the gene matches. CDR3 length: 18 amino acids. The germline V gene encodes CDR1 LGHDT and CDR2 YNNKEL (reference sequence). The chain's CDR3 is CASSQDSPASGFYNEQFF. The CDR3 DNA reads TGTGCCAGCAGCCAAGATTCCCCGGCTAGCGGTTTCTACAATGAGCAGTTCTTC.

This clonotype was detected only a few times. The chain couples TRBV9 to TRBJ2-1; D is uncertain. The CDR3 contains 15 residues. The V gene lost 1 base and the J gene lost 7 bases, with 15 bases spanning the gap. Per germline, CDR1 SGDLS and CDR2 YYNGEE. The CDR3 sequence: CASSVKQLAPNEQFF. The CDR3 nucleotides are TGTGCCAGCAGCGTAAAACAGCTGGCCCCTAATGAGCAGTTCTTC.

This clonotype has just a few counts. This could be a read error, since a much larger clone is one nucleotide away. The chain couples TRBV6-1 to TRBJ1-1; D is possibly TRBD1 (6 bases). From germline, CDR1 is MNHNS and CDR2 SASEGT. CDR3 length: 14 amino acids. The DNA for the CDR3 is TGTGCCAGCTCAGGGGCCGGATCGTCCACTGGAGCTTTCTTT. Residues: CASSGAGSSTGAFF.

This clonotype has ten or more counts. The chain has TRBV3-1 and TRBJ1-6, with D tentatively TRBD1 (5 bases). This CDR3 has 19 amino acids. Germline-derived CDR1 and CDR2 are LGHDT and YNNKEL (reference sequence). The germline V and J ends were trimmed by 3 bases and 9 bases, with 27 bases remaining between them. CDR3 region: CASSHPSQDIDWRGSPLHF. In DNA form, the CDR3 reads TGTGCCAGCAGCCATCCCTCCCAGGACATAGACTGGAGGGGTTCACCCCTCCACTTT.

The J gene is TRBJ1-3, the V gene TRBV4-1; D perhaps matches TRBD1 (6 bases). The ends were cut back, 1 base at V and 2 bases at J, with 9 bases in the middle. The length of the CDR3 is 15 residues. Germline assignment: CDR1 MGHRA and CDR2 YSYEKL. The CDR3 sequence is CASSQGRGPGNTIYF. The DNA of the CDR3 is TGCGCCAGCAGCCAAGGCAGGGGACCTGGAAACACCATATATTTT.

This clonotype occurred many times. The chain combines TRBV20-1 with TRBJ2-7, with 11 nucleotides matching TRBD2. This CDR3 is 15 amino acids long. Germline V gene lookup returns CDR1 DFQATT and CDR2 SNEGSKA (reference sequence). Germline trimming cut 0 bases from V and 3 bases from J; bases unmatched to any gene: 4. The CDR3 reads CSARDSSGGHYEQYF. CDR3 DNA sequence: TGCAGTGCTAGAGATTCTAGCGGGGGGCACTACGAGCAGTACTTC.

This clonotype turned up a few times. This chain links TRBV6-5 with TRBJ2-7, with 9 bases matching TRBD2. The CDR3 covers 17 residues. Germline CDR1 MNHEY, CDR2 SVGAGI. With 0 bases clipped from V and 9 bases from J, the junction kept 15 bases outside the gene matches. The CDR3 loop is CASSYSEATSGILGQYF. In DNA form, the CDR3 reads TGTGCCAGCAGTTACTCTGAGGCGACTAGCGGAATCTTGGGGCAGTACTTC.